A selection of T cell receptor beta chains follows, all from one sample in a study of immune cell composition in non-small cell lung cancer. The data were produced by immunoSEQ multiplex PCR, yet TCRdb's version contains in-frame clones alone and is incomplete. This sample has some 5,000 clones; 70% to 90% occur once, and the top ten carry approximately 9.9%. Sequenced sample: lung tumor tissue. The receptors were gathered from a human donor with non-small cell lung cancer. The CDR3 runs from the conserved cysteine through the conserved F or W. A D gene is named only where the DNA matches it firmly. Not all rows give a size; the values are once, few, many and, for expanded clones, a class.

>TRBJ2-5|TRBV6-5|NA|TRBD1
CASRYPRDRGTQYF
TGTGCCAGCAGATACCCCCGGGACAGAGGGACCCAGTACTTC
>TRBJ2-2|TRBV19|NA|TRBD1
CASSIMAGGSGGELFF
TGTGCCAGTAGTATCATGGCAGGGGGCTCAGGCGGGGAGCTGTTTTTT
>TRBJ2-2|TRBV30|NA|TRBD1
CAWRLQGAFGELFF
TGTGCCTGGAGGCTACAGGGGGCTTTCGGGGAGCTGTTTTTT
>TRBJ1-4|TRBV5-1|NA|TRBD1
CASSSNGQGKLFF
TGCGCCAGCAGCTCGAACGGACAGGGTAAACTGTTTTTT
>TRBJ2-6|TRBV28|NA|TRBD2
CASSFLTTSGRPTGANVLTF
TGTGCCAGCAGTTTTCTTACGACTAGCGGGAGGCCTACTGGGGCCAACGTCCTGACTTTC
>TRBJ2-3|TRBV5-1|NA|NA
CASSLGLEVRTDTQYF
TGCGCCAGCAGCTTGGGTCTAGAAGTAAGGACAGATACGCAGTATTTT
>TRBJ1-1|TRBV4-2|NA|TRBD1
CASSPRLPRQGAIGTEAFF
TGTGCCAGCAGCCCAAGGCTTCCGAGACAGGGGGCTATTGGGACTGAAGCTTTCTTT
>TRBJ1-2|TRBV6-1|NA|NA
CASSGDSFGYYGYTF
TGTGCCAGCAGTGGAGACAGTTTCGGCTACTATGGCTACACCTTC
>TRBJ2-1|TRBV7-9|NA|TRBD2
CASSLSLAGSYNEQFF
TGTGCCAGCAGCTTAAGCCTAGCGGGGAGCTACAATGAGCAGTTCTTC
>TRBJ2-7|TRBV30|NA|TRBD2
CAWSPGLAGYEQYF
TGTGCCTGGAGTCCCGGACTAGCGGGCTACGAGCAGTACTTC
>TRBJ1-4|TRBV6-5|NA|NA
CASSYSGSGLFF
TGTGCCAGCAGTTACTCGGGAAGCGGACTGTTTTTT
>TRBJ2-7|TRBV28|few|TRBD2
CASSPPRASGTPYEQYF
TGTGCCAGCAGTCCACCCCGGGCTAGCGGGACCCCCTACGAGCAGTACTTC
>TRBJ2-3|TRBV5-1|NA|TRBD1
CASKSRQGSTDTQYF
TGCGCCAGCAAAAGTAGACAGGGCAGCACAGATACGCAGTATTTT